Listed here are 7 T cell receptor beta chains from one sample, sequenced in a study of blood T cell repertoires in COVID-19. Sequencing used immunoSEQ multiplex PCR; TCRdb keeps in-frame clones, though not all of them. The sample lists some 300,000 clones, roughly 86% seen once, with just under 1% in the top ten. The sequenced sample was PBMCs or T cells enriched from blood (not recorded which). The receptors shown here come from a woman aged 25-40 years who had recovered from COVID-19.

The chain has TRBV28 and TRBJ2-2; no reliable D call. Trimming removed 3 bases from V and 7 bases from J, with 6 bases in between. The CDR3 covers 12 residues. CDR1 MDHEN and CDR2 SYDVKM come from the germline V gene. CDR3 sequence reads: CASSFRVGELFF. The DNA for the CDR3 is TGTGCCAGCAGTTTCCGGGTCGGGGAGCTGTTTTTT.

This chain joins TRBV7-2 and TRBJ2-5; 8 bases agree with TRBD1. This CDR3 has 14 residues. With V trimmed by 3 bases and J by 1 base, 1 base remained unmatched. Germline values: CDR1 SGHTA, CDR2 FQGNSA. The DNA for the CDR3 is TGTGCCAGCAGCTTGGGACAGGCCCAAGAGACCCAGTACTTC. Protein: CASSLGQAQETQYF.

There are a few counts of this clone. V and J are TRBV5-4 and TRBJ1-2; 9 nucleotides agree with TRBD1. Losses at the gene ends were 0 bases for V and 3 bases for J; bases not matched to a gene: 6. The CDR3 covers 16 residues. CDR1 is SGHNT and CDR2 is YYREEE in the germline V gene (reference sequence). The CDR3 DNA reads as TGTGCCAGCAGCTTGGCCGGGGGACAGGGACACTATGGCTACACCTTC. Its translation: CASSLAGGQGHYGYTF.

The CDR3 region is CASSPIWWGNSYNEQFF. CDR3 nucleotide sequence: TGTGCCAGCTCACCTATTTGGTGGGGCAACTCCTACAATGAGCAGTTCTTC. The chain joins TRBV18 to TRBJ2-1, with D perhaps TRBD1 (5 bases). Germline CDR1 is KGHSH and CDR2 is LQKENI. V was clipped by 3 bases and J by 0 bases, with 15 bases between them. The CDR3 is made up of 17 amino acids.

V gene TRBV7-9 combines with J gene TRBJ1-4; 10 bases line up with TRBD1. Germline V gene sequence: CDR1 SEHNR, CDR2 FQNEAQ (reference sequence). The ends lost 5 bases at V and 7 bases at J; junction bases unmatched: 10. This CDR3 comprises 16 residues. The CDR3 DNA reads TGTGCCAGCAGCCACAAAGACGGGACAGGGGTTGAAAAACTGTTTTTT. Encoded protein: CASSHKDGTGVEKLFF.

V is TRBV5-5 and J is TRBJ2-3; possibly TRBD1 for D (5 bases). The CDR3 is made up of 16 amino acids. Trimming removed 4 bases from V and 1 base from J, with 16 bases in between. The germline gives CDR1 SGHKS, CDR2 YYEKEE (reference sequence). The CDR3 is CASSLDRPRGTDTQYF. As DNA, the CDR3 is TGTGCCAGCAGCCTTGACAGACCCCGGGGCACAGATACGCAGTATTTT.

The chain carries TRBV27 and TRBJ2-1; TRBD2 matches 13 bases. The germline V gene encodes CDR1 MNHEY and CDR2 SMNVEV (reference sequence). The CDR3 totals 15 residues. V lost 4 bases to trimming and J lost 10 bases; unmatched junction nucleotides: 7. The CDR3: CASSSGLAGNGEQFF. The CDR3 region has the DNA TGTGCCAGCAGTTCGGGACTAGCGGGAAACGGGGAGCAGTTCTTC.